Listed below are T cell receptor beta chains from one sample, sequenced in a study of T-cell reconstitution after alpha-beta-depleted transplantation in children. Each CDR3 protein gets one entry after TCRdb re-called the PCR reads with MiXCR. Of about 15,000 distinct CDR3 sequences listed, roughly an eighth are singletons. The material sequenced was PBMCs, mostly from graft donor cells, taken 180 days after TCRalphabeta/CD19-depleted stem cell transplant. These receptors were taken from a boy under two years old who had a stem cell transplant for Wiskott-Aldrich syndrome, so the T cells may come from the graft donor. The CDR3 runs from the conserved cysteine through the conserved F or W.

V	J	CDR3
TRBV20-1	TRBJ2-2	CSASFPAGRGDTGELFF
TRBV12-3/TRBV12-4	TRBJ2-1	CASSLSSGRNEQFF
TRBV4-1	TRBJ1-3	CASSQVYSGTPPGNTIYF
TRBV24-1	TRBJ2-3	CATRPSSGSTDTQYF
TRBV7-2	TRBJ2-5	CASSSRYETQYF
TRBV5-1	TRBJ2-1	CASSYGLADNNEQFF
TRBV14	TRBJ2-1	CASSQEQTWGYNEQFF
TRBV7-2	TRBJ2-5	CASSLGGLAGLETQYF
TRBV9	TRBJ1-1	CASSDLPGARNTEAFF
TRBV4-1	TRBJ2-4	CASSQDGWRNIQYF
TRBV5-1	TRBJ2-1	CASSLAGLAGGPVMYNEQFF
TRBV13	TRBJ1-5	CASSLGAWGQPQHF
TRBV10-3	TRBJ1-6	CAITGQDNSPLHF
TRBV30	TRBJ2-1	CAWSFSGIYNEQFF
TRBV27	TRBJ2-1	CASSLSVGNEQFF
TRBV28	TRBJ2-1	CASTHPLRELGDNEQFF
TRBV7-9	TRBJ1-5	CASSPGTGNQPQHF
TRBV7-6	TRBJ1-6	CASSLVRGAASPLHF
TRBV12-3/TRBV12-4	TRBJ1-6	CASSLTGLYNSPLHF
TRBV20-1	TRBJ2-7	CSARILAGAYEQYF
TRBV5-6	TRBJ2-7	CASSLGDRYEQYF